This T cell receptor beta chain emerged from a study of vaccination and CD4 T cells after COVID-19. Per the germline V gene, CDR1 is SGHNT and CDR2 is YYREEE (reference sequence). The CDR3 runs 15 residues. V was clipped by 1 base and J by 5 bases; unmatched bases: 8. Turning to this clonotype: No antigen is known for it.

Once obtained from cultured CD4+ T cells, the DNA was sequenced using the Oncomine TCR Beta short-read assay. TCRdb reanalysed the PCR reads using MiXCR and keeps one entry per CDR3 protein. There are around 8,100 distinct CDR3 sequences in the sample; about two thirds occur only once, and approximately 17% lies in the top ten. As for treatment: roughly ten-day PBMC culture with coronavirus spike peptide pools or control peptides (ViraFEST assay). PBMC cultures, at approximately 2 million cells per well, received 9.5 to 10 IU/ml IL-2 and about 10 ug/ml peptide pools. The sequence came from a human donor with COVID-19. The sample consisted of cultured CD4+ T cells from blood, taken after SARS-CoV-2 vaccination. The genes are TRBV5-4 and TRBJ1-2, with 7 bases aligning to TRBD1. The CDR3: CASSLPTGLSYGYTF. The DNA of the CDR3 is TGTGCCAGCAGCTTGCCGACAGGGCTTTCGTATGGCTACACCTTC.